This entry features one T cell receptor beta chain sequence. cDNA came from about 0.5 to 1 ug RNA primed by random hexamers. Amplification of TCR beta CDR3 across 54 Vbeta and 13 Jbeta was performed with immunoSEQ multiplex PCR. TCRdb called the immunoSEQ multiplex PCR reads again in MiXCR, with one record for every CDR3 protein. This table has some 300,000 distinct CDR3 sequences, around 84% appearing once. This sample is part of a study of CD8 T cells in Susac syndrome. The V gene lost 0 bases and the J gene lost 5 bases, with 11 bases spanning the gap. CDR1 and CDR2 from the germline V gene are SGHDN and FVKESK. There are 16 residues in the CDR3. Sequencing of TCR beta was carried out in blood CD8+ and CD4+ T cells. TEMRA cells were FACS-enriched, unlike CD8+ and CD4+ T cells, which were negatively isolated.

The specimen was CD8+ T cells from PBMCs. This sequence originates from a human donor with multiple sclerosis. The chain carries TRBV14 and TRBJ1-6; D unclear. The CDR3 DNA sequence: TGTGCCAGCAGCCAAGACCAGGCCACCAATAATTCACCCCTCCACTTT. Its protein product is CASSQDQATNNSPLHF.